This T cell receptor (beta chain) came from a study of early T cells in non-severe SARS-CoV-2 infection. Study information: Unsorted whole blood bulk RNA was sequenced, with unpaired chains. Whole-study findings and limits: The study's VDJdb matching favored anti-spike CD8 responses and missed private and CD4 specificities.

Tagging with unique molecular identifiers was applied to individual cDNA molecules. TCRdb itself ran the 5' RACE reads through MiXCR, one entry per CDR3 protein. Of 62,000 or so distinct CDR3 sequences detected, approximately 8.8% appear once; the ten largest clones hold 13%. This clonotype has ten or more counts. As yet, its antigen is unknown. Germline V gene sequence: CDR1 DFQATT, CDR2 SNEGSKA (reference sequence). CDR3 size: 12 residues. V shed 4 bases, J shed 11 bases, and the junction held 7 bases outside the gene matches. The chain employs TRBV20-1 and TRBJ2-4; 8 bases align to TRBD1. The specimen was whole blood, collected at baseline. The TCR originated in an adult who was a healthcare worker with PCR-confirmed SARS-CoV-2 infection or an uninfected control (not recorded which). The CDR3 sequence is CSATDRARVQYF. CDR3 coding DNA: TGCAGTGCTACGGACAGGGCGAGGGTTCAGTACTTC.